Listed here is a single TCR beta chain. This specimen comes from a study of cytomegalovirus exposure and HLA in healthy donors. Primers included in the PCR were 60 Vbeta and 13 Jbeta primers. The data were produced by immunoSEQ multiplex PCR, yet TCRdb's version contains in-frame clones alone and is incomplete. The sample carries more than 140,000 clones, roughly 85% recorded once. Germline CDR1 reads SNHLY; CDR2 reads FYNNEI. The CDR3 is 14 residues long. The ends lost 6 bases at V and 5 bases at J; junction bases unmatched: 9. Specimen: PBMCs. The clonotype was recovered from a male donor in good health and CMV-seronegative. The chain links TRBV2 to TRBJ2-5, with TRBD1 matching 7 bases. CDR3 protein: CASRGTRGLETQYF. The CDR3 DNA reads TGTGCCAGCAGGGGTACTAGGGGGCTTGAGACCCAGTACTTC. Looking up the rest from reference TRBV2 and TRBJ2-5 gives the full variable domain: EPEVTQTPSHQVTQMGQEVILRCVPISNHLYFYWYRQILGQKVEFLVSFYNNEISEKSEIFDDQFSVERPDGSNFTLKIRSTKLEDSAMYFCASRGTRGLETQYFGPGTRLLVL.